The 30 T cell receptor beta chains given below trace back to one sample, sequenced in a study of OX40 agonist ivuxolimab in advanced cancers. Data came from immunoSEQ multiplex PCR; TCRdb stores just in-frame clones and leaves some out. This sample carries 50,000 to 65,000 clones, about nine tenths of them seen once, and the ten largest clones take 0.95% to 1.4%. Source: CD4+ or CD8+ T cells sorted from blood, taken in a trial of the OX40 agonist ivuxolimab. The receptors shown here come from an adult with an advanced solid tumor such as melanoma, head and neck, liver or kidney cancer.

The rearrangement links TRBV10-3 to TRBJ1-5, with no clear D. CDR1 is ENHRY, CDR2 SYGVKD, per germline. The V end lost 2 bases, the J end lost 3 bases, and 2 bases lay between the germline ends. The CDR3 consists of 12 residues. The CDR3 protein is CAISETNQPQHF. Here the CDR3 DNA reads TGTGCCATCAGTGAGACCAATCAGCCCCAGCATTTT.

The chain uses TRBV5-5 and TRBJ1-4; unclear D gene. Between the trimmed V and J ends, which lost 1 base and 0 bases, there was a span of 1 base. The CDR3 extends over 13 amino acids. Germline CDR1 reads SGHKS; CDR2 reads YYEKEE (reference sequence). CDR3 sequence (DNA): TGTGCCAGCAGCTTGCCAACTAATGAAAAACTGTTTTTT. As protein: CASSLPTNEKLFF.

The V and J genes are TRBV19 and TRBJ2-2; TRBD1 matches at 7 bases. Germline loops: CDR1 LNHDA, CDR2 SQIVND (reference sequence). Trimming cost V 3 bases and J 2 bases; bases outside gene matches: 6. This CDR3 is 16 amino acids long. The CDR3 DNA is TGTGCCAGTAGTATCCGGGGACAGCCTAACACCGGGGAGCTGTTTTTT. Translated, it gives CASSIRGQPNTGELFF.

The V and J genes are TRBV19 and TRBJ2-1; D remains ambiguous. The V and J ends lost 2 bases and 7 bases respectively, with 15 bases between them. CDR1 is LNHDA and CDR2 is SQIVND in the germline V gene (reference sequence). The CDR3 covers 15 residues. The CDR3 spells CASSITPPNSNEQFF. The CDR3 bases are TGTGCCAGTAGTATAACACCCCCTAACAGTAATGAGCAGTTCTTC. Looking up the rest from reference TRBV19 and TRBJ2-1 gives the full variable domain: DGGITQSPKYLFRKEGQNVTLSCEQNLNHDAMYWYRQDPGQGLRLIYYSQIVNDFQKGDIAEGYSVSREKKESFPLTVTSAQKNPTAFYLCASSITPPNSNEQFFGPGTRLTVL.

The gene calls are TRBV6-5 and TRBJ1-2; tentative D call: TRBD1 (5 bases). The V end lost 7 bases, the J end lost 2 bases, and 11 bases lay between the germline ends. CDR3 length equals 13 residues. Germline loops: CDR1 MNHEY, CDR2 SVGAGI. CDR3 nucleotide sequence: TGTGCCAGCACAGGGAAATTCAACTATGGCTACACCTTC. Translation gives CASTGKFNYGYTF.

CDR3 DNA sequence: TGTGCCAGCAGTTCGCGTCGTGGGCAGTACTTC. This sequence encodes CASSSRRGQYF. This chain uses TRBV6-6 with TRBJ2-7; the D is unclear. Trimming stripped 4 bases from V and 9 bases from J, with 10 bases between. Germline assignment: CDR1 MNHNY and CDR2 SVGAGI (reference sequence). The CDR3 is 11 residues long.

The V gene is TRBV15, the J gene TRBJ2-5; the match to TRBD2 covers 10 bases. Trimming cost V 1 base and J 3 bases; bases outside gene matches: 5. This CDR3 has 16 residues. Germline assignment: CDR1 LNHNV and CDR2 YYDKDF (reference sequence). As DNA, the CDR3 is TGTGCCACCAGCAGAGCCGGGCTAGCGGGAGAAGAGACCCAGTACTTC. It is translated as CATSRAGLAGEETQYF.

The CDR3 sequence: CASTRVYRGLRNQPQHF. As DNA, the CDR3 is TGTGCCAGTACCCGCGTGTACAGGGGTCTTAGAAATCAGCCCCAGCATTTT. The chain carries TRBV19 and TRBJ1-5, with TRBD1 matching over 7 bases. Germline CDR1 reads LNHDA; CDR2 reads SQIVND (reference sequence). The CDR3 totals 17 residues. After removal of 7 bases from V and 4 bases from J, the junction contained 16 bases not matched to a gene.

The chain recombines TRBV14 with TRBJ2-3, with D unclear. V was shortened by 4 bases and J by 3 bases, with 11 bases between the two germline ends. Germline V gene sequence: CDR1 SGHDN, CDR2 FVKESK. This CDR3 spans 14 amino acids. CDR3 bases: TGTGCCAGCAGCCGTCAAGAAAGGACAGATACGCAGTATTTT. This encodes CASSRQERTDTQYF.

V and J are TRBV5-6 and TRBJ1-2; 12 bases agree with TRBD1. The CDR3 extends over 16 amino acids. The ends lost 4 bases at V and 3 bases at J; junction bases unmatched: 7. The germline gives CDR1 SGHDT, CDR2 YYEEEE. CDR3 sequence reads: CASSPGTGGTDYGYTF. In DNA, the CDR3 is TGTGCCAGCAGCCCCGGGACAGGGGGCACTGACTATGGCTACACCTTC.

The chain's CDR3 is CASSYSLQGYTDTQYF. CDR3 bases: TGTGCCAGCAGTTACTCGTTACAGGGTTACACAGATACGCAGTATTTT. The V and J genes are TRBV6-5 and TRBJ2-3; D is perhaps TRBD1 (6 bases). The germline V and J ends were trimmed by 0 bases and 2 bases, with 12 bases remaining between them. There are 16 residues in the CDR3. Per the germline V gene, CDR1 is MNHEY and CDR2 is SVGAGI.

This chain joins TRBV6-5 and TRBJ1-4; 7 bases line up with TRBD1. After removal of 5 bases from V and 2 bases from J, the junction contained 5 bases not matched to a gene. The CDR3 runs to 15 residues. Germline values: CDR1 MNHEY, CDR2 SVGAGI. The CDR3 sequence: CASSPYRGTNEKLFF. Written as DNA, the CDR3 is TGTGCCAGCAGTCCTTACAGGGGTACTAATGAAAAACTGTTTTTT.

CDR3 sequence: CASSLRQGAVFGYTF. CDR3 coding DNA: TGTGCCAGCAGCCTCCGACAGGGGGCTGTTTTTGGCTACACCTTC. The chain combines TRBV5-6 with TRBJ1-2; TRBD1 aligns across 10 bases. From germline, CDR1 is SGHDT and CDR2 YYEEEE. CDR3 length: 15 amino acids. After removal of 4 bases from V and 7 bases from J, the junction contained 10 bases not matched to a gene.

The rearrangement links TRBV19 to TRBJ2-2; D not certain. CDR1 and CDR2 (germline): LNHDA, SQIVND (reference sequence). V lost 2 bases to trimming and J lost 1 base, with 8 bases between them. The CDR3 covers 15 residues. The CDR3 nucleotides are TGTGCCAGTAGTATACGGAATAAGAACACCGGGGAGCTGTTTTTT. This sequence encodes CASSIRNKNTGELFF.

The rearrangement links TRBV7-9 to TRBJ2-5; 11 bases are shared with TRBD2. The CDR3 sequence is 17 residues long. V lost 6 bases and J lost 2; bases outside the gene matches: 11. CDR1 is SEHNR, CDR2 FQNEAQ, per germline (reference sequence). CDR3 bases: TGTGCCAGCAGTTTAAGTTCTGGGACTAGCGGTCAAGAGACCCAGTACTTC. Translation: CASSLSSGTSGQETQYF.

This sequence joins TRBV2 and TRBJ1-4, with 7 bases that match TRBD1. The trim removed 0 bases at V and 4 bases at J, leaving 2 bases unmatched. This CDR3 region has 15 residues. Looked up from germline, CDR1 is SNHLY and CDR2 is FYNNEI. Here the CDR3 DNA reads TGTGCCAGCAGTGAAGCACAGGGGAGTAATGAAAAACTGTTTTTT. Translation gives CASSEAQGSNEKLFF.

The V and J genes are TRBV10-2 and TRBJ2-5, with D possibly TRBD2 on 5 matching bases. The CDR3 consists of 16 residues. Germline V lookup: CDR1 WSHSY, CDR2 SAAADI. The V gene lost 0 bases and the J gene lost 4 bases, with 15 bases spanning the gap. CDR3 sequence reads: CASSESKMNEGETQYF. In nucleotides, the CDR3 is TGCGCCAGCAGTGAGTCGAAAATGAACGAGGGAGAGACCCAGTACTTC.

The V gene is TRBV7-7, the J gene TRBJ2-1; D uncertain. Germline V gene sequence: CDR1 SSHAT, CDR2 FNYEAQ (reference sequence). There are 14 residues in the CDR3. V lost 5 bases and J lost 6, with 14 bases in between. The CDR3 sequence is CASSEARSVNEQFF. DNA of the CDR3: TGTGCCAGCAGCGAGGCTAGAAGTGTCAATGAGCAGTTCTTC. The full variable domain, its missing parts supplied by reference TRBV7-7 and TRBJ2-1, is GAGVSQSPRYKVTKRGQDVTLRCDPISSHATLYWYQQALGQGPEFLTYFNYEAQPDKSGLPSDRFSAERPEGSISTLTIQRTEQRDSAMYRCASSEARSVNEQFFGPGTRLTVL.

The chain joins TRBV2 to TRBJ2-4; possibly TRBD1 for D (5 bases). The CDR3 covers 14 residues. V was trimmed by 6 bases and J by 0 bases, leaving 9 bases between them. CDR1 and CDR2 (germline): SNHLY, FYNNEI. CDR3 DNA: TGTGCCAGCAGACCGACAGTAGCCAAAAACATTCAGTACTTC. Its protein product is CASRPTVAKNIQYF.

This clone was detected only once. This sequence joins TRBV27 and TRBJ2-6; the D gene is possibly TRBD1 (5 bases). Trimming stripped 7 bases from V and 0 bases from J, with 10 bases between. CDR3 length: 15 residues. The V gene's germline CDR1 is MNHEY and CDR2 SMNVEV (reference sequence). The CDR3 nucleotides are TGTGCCAGCAAGAGAGACAGCTCTGGGGCCAACGTCCTGACTTTC. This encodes CASKRDSSGANVLTF.

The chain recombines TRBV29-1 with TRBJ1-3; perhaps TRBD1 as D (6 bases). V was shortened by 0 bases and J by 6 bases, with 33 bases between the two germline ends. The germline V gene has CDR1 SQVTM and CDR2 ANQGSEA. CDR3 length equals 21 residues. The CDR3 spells CSVEDLGQRGGLFRAPNTIYF. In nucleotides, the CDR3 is TGCAGCGTTGAAGATCTTGGGCAGCGAGGGGGTCTCTTTAGGGCGCCAAACACCATATATTTT.

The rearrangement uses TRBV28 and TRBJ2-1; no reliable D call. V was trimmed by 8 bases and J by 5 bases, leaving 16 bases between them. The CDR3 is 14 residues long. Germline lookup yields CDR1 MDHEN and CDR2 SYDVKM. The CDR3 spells CASLDRGSDNEQFF. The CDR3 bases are TGTGCCAGCTTGGACCGAGGTTCCGACAATGAGCAGTTCTTC.

The CDR3 spells CASSSPGGPISYEQYF. For the CDR3, the DNA is TGTGCCAGCAGTTCCCCAGGGGGGCCAATTTCCTACGAGCAGTACTTC. The J gene is TRBJ2-7, the V gene TRBV28; a weak D match, TRBD1 (7 bases). The germline gives CDR1 MDHEN, CDR2 SYDVKM. There are 16 residues in the CDR3. Trimming took 4 bases from V and 1 from J, leaving 17 bases between them.

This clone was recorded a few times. The CDR3 is CASSLGAGDNEQFF. CDR3 bases: TGCGCCAGCAGCTTGGGGGCAGGGGACAATGAGCAGTTCTTC. This chain links TRBV5-1 with TRBJ2-1, with a tentative D call TRBD1 (6 bases). The germline V gene has CDR1 SGHRS and CDR2 YFSETQ. This CDR3 region has 14 residues. V shed 0 bases and J shed 5 bases, with 9 bases lying between them.

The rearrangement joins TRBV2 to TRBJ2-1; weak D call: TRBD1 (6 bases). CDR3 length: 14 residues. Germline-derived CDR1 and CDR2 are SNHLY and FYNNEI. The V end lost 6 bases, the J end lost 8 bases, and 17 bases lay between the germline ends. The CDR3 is CASRVDGWGHEQFF. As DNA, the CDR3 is TGTGCCAGCAGGGTGGACGGTTGGGGGCATGAGCAGTTCTTC. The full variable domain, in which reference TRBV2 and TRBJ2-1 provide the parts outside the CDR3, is EPEVTQTPSHQVTQMGQEVILRCVPISNHLYFYWYRQILGQKVEFLVSFYNNEISEKSEIFDDQFSVERPDGSNFTLKIRSTKLEDSAMYFCASRVDGWGHEQFFGPGTRLTVL.

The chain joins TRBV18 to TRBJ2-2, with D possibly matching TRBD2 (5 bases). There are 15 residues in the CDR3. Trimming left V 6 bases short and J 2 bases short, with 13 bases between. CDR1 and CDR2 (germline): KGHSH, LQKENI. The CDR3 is CASSHRRINTGELFF. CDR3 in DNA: TGTGCCAGCTCCCACCGGAGGATCAACACCGGGGAGCTGTTTTTT.

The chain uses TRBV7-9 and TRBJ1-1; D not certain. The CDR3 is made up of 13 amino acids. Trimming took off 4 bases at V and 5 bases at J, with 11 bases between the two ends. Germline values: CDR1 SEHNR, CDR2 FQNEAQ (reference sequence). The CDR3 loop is CASSYNWGTEAFF. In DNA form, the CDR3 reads TGTGCCAGCAGCTACAATTGGGGAACTGAAGCTTTCTTT.

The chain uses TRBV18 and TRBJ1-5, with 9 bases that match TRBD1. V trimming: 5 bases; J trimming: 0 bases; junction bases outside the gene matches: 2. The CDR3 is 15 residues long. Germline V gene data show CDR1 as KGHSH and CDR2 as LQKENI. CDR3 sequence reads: CASSWGQGSNQPQHF. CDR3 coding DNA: TGTGCCAGCTCATGGGGACAGGGTAGCAATCAGCCCCAGCATTTT.

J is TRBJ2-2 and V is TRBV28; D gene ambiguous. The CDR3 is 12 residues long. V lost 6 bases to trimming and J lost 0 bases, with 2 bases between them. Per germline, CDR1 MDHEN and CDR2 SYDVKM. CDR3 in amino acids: CASSANTGELFF. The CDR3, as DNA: TGTGCCAGCAGCGCGAACACCGGGGAGCTGTTTTTT.

CDR3 residues: CTSSQAPGPSPNEQFF. Written as DNA, the CDR3 is TGCACCAGCAGCCAAGCCCCGGGACCTAGCCCCAATGAGCAGTTCTTC. The chain employs TRBV1 and TRBJ2-1. TRBV1 constitutes a pseudogene. The CDR3 runs to 16 residues.